This note documents a single T cell receptor beta chain sequence. Its antigen is not identified. This sample is part of a study of vaccination effects on CD4 cells after COVID-19. Antigen-specific CD4+ T cells were expanded (with viral peptide pools) by the ViraFEST assay ahead of sequencing. Between days 10 and 11 of culture, CD4+ T cells were separated out. Participants were given two doses of BNT162b2 or mRNA-1273 vaccine. PBMC were cultured at approximately 2 million per well with about 10 IU/ml IL-2 and 7.5 to 10 ug/ml peptides. Half-medium changes using IL-2 medium occurred on days 3 and 7. Repertoires were generated with immunoSEQ multiplex PCR, while TCRdb's copy carries only in-frame clones and drops some. The sample consists of about 48,000 clones, around 74% of them appearing once. The V segment lost 3 bases and the J segment 5 bases; nucleotides outside the gene matches: 5. Germline V lookup: CDR1 SNHLY, CDR2 FYNNEI. The CDR3 length is 15 residues.

The rearrangement links TRBV2 to TRBJ1-5; TRBD1 matches 9 bases. Sample: CD4+ T cells from PBMCs cultured with HCoV-OC43 spike peptides, taken after COVID-19 vaccination. Subset specified: HCoV-OC43 spike overlapping peptide pool stimulation. The receptor comes from a human donor who received a COVID-19 vaccine. CDR3 protein: CASSDRTGGHQPQHF. For the CDR3, the DNA is TGTGCCAGCAGTGATCGTACAGGGGGCCATCAGCCCCAGCATTTT.